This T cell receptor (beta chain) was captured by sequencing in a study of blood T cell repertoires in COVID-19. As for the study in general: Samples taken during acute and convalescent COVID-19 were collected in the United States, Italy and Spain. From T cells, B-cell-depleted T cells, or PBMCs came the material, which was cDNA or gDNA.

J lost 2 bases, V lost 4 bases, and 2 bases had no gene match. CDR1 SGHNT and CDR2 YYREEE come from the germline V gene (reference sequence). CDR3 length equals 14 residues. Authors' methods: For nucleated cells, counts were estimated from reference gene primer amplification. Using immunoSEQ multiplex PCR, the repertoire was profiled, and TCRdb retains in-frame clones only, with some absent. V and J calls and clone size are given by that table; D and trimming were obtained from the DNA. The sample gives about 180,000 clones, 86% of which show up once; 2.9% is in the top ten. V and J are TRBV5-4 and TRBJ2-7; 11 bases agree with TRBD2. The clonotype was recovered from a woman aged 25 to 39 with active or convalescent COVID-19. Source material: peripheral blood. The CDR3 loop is CASSPGLAAYEQYF. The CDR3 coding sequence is TGTGCCAGCAGCCCGGGACTAGCGGCCTACGAGCAGTACTTC.